This T cell receptor (beta chain) was profiled in a study of cytomegalovirus exposure and HLA in healthy donors. Trimming pared 1 base from V and 8 bases from J, leaving 11 bases between. There are 13 residues in the CDR3. The germline gives CDR1 SGHVS, CDR2 FQNEAQ. Repertoires were generated with immunoSEQ multiplex PCR, while TCRdb's copy carries only in-frame clones and drops some. This sample has 95,000 to 120,000 clones, with approximately 86% found just once. Remarks on this clone: Its matching antigen is unknown.

General observations from the study: About 180 TCR beta chains were listed as cytomegalovirus-associated. TCR clusters originating in the first cohort tended to co-occur in the 120 validation repertoires, according to a later analysis. In vitro work confirmed that three CMV-associated chains recognize CMV antigens.

The donors were in the roughly 120-subject validation cohort, distinct from the roughly 720-subject first cohort. The chain links TRBV7-8 to TRBJ1-2; D is unclear. The clonotype comes from a young woman in good health and CMV-seronegative. Sequencing was performed on PBMCs. CDR3 sequence reads: CASSLGSSGGYTF. For the CDR3, the DNA is TGTGCCAGCAGCTTAGGATCTAGTGGCGGCTACACCTTC.